This T cell receptor (beta chain) appears in the sequencing data of a study of Tregs in tolerant kidney transplant recipients. Whole-study findings and limits: For some patients, primers changed over time, blocking nucleotide-level comparison. Validation in larger populations is needed because few patients were studied.

The V gene's germline CDR1 is LNHDA and CDR2 SQIVND (reference sequence). This CDR3 contains 18 residues. Trimming cost V 5 bases and J 6 bases; bases outside gene matches: 17. Concerning this clone itself: Its target is not known.

Method: immunoSEQ multiplex PCR; TCRdb's copy keeps in-frame clones and lacks some. This sample has around 50,000 clones; about nine tenths occur once, and the top ten carry around 15%. Recipients received nonmyeloablative bone marrow transplants from related graft donors, with transient mixed chimerism. Unstimulated regulatory T cells (CD4+CD25+CD127-), CD4+CD25- non-regulatory cells, CD4 and CD8 cells were FACS-sorted from thawed PBMCs. The sequenced sample was CD8+ T cells from blood (PBMCs), obtained 24 months after the transplant. The receptor comes from a human patient who received a combined kidney and bone marrow transplant. Some T cells may trace back to the graft donor. V gene TRBV19 combines with J gene TRBJ1-5; 9 bases are shared with TRBD1. CDR3 protein: CASSHRDRAKGIGQPQHF. The CDR3 nucleotides are TGTGCCAGTAGTCACCGGGACAGGGCGAAGGGAATTGGTCAGCCCCAGCATTTT.